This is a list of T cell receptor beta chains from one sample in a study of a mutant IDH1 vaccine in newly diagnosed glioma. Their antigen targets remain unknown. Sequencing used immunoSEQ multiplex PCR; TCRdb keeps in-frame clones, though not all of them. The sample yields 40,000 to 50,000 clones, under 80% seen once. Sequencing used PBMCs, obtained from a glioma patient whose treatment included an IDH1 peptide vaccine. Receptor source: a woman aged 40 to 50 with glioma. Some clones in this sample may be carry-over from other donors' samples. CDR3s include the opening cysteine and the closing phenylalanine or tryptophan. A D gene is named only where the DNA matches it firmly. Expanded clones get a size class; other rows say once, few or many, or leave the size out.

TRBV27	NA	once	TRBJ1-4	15	CASSSMGTYNEKLFF	TGTGCCAGCAGTTCCATGGGGACGTATAATGAAAAACTGTTTTTT
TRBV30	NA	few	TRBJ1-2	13	CAWTIGTYYGYTF	TGTGCCTGGACTATAGGGACCTACTATGGCTACACCTTC
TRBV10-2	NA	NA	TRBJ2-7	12	CASSAEGGEQYF	TGCGCCAGCAGTGCGGAGGGGGGCGAGCAGTACTTC
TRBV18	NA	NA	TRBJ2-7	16	CASSPAQRTGPYEQYF	TGTGCCAGCTCACCCGCCCAGCGGACTGGTCCCTACGAGCAGTACTTC
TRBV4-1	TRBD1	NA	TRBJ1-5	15	CASSRIQGGNQPQHF	TGCGCCAGCAGTCGAATACAGGGGGGGAATCAGCCCCAGCATTTT
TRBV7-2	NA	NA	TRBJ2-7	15	CASSLATQDAAEQYF	TGTGCCAGCAGCTTAGCGACCCAGGATGCCGCGGAGCAGTACTTC
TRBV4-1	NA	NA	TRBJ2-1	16	CASSQHLGALGDEQFF	TGCGCCAGCAGCCAGCACCTGGGGGCTTTGGGGGATGAGCAGTTCTTC
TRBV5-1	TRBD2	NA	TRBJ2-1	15	CASSLSGRAAGEQFF	TGCGCCAGCAGCCTTAGCGGGAGGGCCGCCGGTGAGCAGTTCTTC
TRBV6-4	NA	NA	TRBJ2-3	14	CASSEGESTDTQYF	TGTGCCAGCAGTGAAGGGGAGAGCACAGATACGCAGTATTTT
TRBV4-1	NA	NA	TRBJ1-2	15	CASSQAEVPRRGYTF	TGCGCCAGCAGCCAAGCGGAAGTCCCCCGCCGGGGCTACACCTTC
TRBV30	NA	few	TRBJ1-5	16	CAWSGGAASGNQPQHF	TGTGCCTGGAGTGGAGGGGCGGCTTCTGGTAATCAGCCCCAGCATTTT
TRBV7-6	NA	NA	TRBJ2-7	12	CASSSQGDEQYF	TGTGCCAGCAGCTCCCAGGGCGACGAGCAGTACTTC
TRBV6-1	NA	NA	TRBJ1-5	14	CASSNPYGIQPQHF	TGTGCCAGCAGTAACCCGTATGGAATCCAGCCCCAGCATTTT
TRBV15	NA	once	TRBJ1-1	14	CATSRGSGGAEAFF	TGTGCCACCAGTAGGGGATCGGGGGGGGCTGAAGCTTTCTTT
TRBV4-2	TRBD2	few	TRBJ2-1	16	CASSQEASGGANEQFF	TGTGCCAGCAGCCAAGAAGCCAGCGGGGGGGCCAATGAGCAGTTCTTC
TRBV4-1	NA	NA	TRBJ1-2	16	CASSQEGAKARYGYTF	TGCGCCAGCAGCCAAGAGGGAGCCAAGGCTCGCTATGGCTACACCTTC
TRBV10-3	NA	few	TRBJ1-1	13	CAISRDSNTEAFF	TGTGCCATCAGCCGCGATTCGAACACTGAAGCTTTCTTT
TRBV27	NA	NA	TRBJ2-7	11	CASIRGHEQYF	TGTGCCAGCATCAGAGGCCACGAGCAGTACTTC
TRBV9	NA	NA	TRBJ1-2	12	CASSGTTYGYTF	TGTGCCAGCAGCGGGACGACCTATGGCTACACCTTC
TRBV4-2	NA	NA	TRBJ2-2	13	CASSGYMTGELFF	TGTGCCAGCAGCGGATATATGACCGGGGAGCTGTTTTTT
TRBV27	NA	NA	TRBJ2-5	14	CASSSNRVQETQYF	TGTGCCAGCAGTTCTAACAGGGTGCAAGAGACCCAGTACTTC
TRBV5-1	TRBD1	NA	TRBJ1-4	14	CASRPGQGGEKLFF	TGCGCCAGCAGACCCGGACAGGGTGGGGAAAAACTGTTTTTT
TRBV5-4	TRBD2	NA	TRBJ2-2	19	CASSSPGLAGPQNTGELFF	TGTGCCAGCAGCTCCCCGGGACTAGCGGGACCCCAGAACACCGGGGAGCTGTTTTTT
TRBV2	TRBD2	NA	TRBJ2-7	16	CASSEGILAGPSEQYF	TGTGCCAGCAGTGAGGGGATACTAGCGGGCCCTAGCGAGCAGTACTTC
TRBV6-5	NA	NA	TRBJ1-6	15	CASSYESSYNSPLHF	TGTGCCAGCAGTTACGAGAGCTCCTATAATTCACCCCTCCACTTT